This TCR beta chain originates from a study of Ad26.COV2.S vaccination and SARS-CoV-2 variants. The protocol was immunoSEQ multiplex PCR, while the TCRdb copy is restricted to in-frame clones and leaves out a portion. The sample has around 450,000 clones, roughly 90% seen once. Treatment noted: approximately 18 received Ad26.COV2.S at low or high dose, single or two shots; about 5 received placebo; per-sample allocation not given. Each sample was drawn 63 days after the first injection (of vaccine or placebo). The V gene's germline CDR1 is SGHRS and CDR2 YFSETQ. The CDR3 consists of 13 residues. The V end lost 2 bases, the J end lost 5 bases, and 9 bases lay between the germline ends.

Sequencing was performed on peripheral blood, taken in a trial of Ad26.COV2.S vaccine versus placebo. The chain is built from TRBV5-1 and TRBJ2-3; no firm D call. The clonotype comes from a person aged 18-60 years who received the Ad26.COV2.S COVID-19 vaccine or a placebo. CDR3 nucleotides: TGCGCCAGCAGCTTTCTGGGTCTAGATACGCAGTATTTT. Amino acids: CASSFLGLDTQYF.